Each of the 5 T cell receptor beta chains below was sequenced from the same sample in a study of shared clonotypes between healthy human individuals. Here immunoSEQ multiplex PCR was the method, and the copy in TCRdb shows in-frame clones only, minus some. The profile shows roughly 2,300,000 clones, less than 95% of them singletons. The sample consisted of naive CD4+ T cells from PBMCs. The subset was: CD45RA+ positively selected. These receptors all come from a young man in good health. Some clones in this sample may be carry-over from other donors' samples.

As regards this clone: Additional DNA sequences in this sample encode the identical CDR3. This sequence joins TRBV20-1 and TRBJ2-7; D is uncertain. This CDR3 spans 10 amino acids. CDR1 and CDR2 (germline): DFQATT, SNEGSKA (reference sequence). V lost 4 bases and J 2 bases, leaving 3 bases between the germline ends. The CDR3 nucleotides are TGCAGTGCTAAGACCTACGAGCAGTACTTC. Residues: CSAKTYEQYF.

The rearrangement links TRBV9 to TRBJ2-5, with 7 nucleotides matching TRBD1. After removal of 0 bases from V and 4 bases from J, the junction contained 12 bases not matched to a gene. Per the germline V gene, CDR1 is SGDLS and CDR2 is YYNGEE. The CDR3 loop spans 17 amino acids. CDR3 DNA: TGTGCCAGCAGCGTAGGATTTAGTAGGGGGCGAGGAGAGACCCAGTACTTC. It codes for CASSVGFSRGRGETQYF.

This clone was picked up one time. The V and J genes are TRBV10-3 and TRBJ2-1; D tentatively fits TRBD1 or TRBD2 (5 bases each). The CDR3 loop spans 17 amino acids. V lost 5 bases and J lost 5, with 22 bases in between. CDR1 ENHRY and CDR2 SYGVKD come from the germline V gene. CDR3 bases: TGTGCCATCAGTTTCCGTCCGGGACCCTCGGTAGACAATGAGCAGTTCTTC. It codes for CAISFRPGPSVDNEQFF.

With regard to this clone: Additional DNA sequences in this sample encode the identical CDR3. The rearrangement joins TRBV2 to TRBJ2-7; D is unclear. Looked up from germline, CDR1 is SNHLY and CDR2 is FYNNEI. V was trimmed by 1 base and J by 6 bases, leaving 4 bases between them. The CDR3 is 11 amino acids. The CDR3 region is CASSEGGEQYF. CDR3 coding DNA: TGTGCCAGCAGTGAAGGAGGCGAGCAGTACTTC.

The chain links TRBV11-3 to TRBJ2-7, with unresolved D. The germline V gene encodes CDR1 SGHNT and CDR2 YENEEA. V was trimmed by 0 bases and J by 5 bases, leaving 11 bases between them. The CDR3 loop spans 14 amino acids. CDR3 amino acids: CASSLDHSSDEQYF. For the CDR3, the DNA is TGTGCCAGCAGCTTAGATCACTCCTCAGACGAGCAGTACTTC.